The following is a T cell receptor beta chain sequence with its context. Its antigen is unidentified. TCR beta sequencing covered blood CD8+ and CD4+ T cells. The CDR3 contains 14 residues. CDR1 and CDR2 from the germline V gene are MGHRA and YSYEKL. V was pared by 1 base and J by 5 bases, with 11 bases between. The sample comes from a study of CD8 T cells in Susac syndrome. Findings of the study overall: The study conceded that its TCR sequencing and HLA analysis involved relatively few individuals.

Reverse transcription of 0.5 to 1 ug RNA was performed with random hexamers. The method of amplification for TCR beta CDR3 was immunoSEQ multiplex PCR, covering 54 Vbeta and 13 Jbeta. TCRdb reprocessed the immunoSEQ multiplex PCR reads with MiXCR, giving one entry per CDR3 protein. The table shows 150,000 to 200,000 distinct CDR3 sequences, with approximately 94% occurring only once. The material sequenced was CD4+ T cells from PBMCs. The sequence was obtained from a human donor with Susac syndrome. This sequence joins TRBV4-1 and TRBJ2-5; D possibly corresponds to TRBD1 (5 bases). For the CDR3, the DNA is TGCGCCAGCAGCCAAGCGTCAGGGTACGAGACCCAGTACTTC. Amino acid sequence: CASSQASGYETQYF.